This TCR beta chain was profiled in a study of Graves' ophthalmopathy and Graves' hyperthyroidism. Amplified material comprised TCR beta CDR3 regions derived from RNA transcripts. Amplification began with first-round RT-PCR using HTBI primers, then second-round multiplex PCR was performed. A single record per CDR3 protein comes from TCRdb applying MiXCR to the multiplex PCR reads. The table lists about 740,000 distinct CDR3 sequences, roughly 40% of them singletons. Ophthalmopathy donors were characterized by moderate-to-severe activity, CAS of at least 3, NOSPECS of at least 4, and duration under 3 months. Orbital computed tomography, thyroid ultrasound, TRAb, serum thyroxine and clinical symptoms formed the basis of diagnosis. V was clipped by 3 bases and J by 6 bases, with 18 bases between them. The germline gives CDR1 SNHLY, CDR2 FYNNEI. This CDR3 region has 15 residues.

The sequence was collected from an adult man with Graves' ophthalmopathy. Sequenced input: peripheral blood. The chain employs TRBV2 and TRBJ2-7, with D uncertain. CDR3 sequence: CASSDSEHIGLEQYF. CDR3 DNA sequence: TGTGCCAGCAGTGACTCCGAACACATAGGCCTCGAGCAGTACTTC.